Following are 28 T cell receptor beta chains from one sample sequenced in a study of beta chain features in type 1 diabetes. Study observations and caveats: A moderate, significant TCRB CDR3 shortening appeared in type 1 diabetes across four CD4+ subsets.

Of the isolated RNA, all was reverse transcribed, and so the sequenced material was expressed TCRB transcripts. Produced via immunoSEQ multiplex PCR; TCRdb's table is partial and in-frame only. The repertoire consists of a few hundred thousand clones, with approximately 25% occurring once and the leading ten covering more than 0.009%. These TCRs are of unknown antigen specificity. Source material: naive CD4+ T cells from blood. Every receptor here comes from a woman under 40 with type 1 diabetes.

This clone has just a few counts. This chain uses TRBV29-1 with TRBJ1-1; 7 nucleotides match TRBD1. This CDR3 contains 13 residues. V trimming: 7 bases; J trimming: 0 bases; junction bases outside the gene matches: 5. Germline V CDR1 and CDR2: SQVTM, ANQGSEA. The CDR3 DNA reads as TGCAGCGGGAGGGGACAGATGAACACTGAAGCTTTCTTT. Protein: CSGRGQMNTEAFF.

This clone turned up a few times. CDR3 residues: CAWSVTGLGEQYF. As DNA, the CDR3 is TGTGCCTGGAGTGTAACAGGATTGGGGGAGCAGTACTTC. The V call is TRBV30, the J call TRBJ2-7; maybe TRBD1 (5 bases). The CDR3 runs to 13 residues. Germline loops: CDR1 GTSNPN, CDR2 SVGIG (reference sequence). V was cut by 0 bases and J by 7 bases, with 13 bases left in between.

The rearrangement uses TRBV30 and TRBJ1-2; D gene uncertain. Germline CDR1 reads GTSNPN; CDR2 reads SVGIG (reference sequence). The CDR3 is 11 amino acids. Trimming shortened V by 2 bases and J by 2 bases, and 3 bases separated the two germline ends. CDR3 coding DNA: TGTGCCTGGAGTCAGAACTATGGCTACACCTTC. It specifies CAWSQNYGYTF.

The chain links TRBV5-1 to TRBJ2-6; no firm D call. CDR1 and CDR2 from the germline V gene are SGHRS and YFSETQ. This CDR3 is 13 amino acids long. Trimming shortened V by 7 bases and J by 1 base, and 6 bases separated the two germline ends. The CDR3 DNA follows: TGCGCCAGCTCCGGGTCTGGGGCCAACGTCCTGACTTTC. This gives the protein CASSGSGANVLTF. Supplemented by reference TRBV5-1 and TRBJ2-6, the full variable domain reads KAGVTQTPRYLIKTRGQQVTLSCSPISGHRSVSWYQQTPGQGLQFLFEYFSETQRNKGNFPGRFSGRQFSNSRSEMNVSTLELGDSALYLCASSGSGANVLTFGAGSRLTVL.

The gene calls are TRBV30 and TRBJ2-1; 11 bases are a match to TRBD2. The CDR3 sequence is 14 residues long. Germline-derived CDR1 and CDR2 are GTSNPN and SVGIG (reference sequence). The V and J ends lost 8 bases and 6 bases, in that order; junction bases with no gene match: 9. The CDR3 bases are TGTGCCAGACAACTAGCGGGAGTTGGCAATGAGCAGTTCTTC. It encodes CARQLAGVGNEQFF.

This chain links TRBV15 with TRBJ2-1, with TRBD2 identical over 9 bases. V was clipped by 3 bases and J by 9 bases; unmatched bases: 9. Germline CDR1 is LNHNV and CDR2 is YYDKDF (reference sequence). The CDR3 is 15 residues long. The CDR3 DNA reads as TGTGCCACCAGCAGGTTTGCGGGAGGGCCGGGTGAGCAGTTCTTC. Translating gives CATSRFAGGPGEQFF. The variable domain in full, completed from reference TRBV15 and TRBJ2-1, reads DAMVIQNPRYQVTQFGKPVTLSCSQTLNHNVMYWYQQKSSQAPKLLFHYYDKDFNNEADTPDNFQSRRPNTSFCFLDIRSPGLGDTAMYLCATSRFAGGPGEQFFGPGTRLTVL.

The CDR3 region has the DNA TGCGCCAGCCAAGGACTAGCGGGAACTGGGGCCAACGTCCTGACTTTC. Translated, it gives CASQGLAGTGANVLTF. This chain connects TRBV5-1 to TRBJ2-6; the match to TRBD2 covers 12 bases. CDR1 and CDR2 from the germline V gene are SGHRS and YFSETQ. V lost 7 bases to trimming and J lost 2 bases; unmatched junction nucleotides: 4. CDR3 size: 16 residues.

J is TRBJ2-5 and V is TRBV30; 9 bases map to TRBD2. The J call is in doubt because the DNA end fits TRBJ2-7 better. The CDR3 has 14 residues. The V gene's germline CDR1 is GTSNPN and CDR2 SVGIG (reference sequence). The CDR3 DNA follows: TGTGCCTGGAGTGTATGGACTAGCGATAACGAGCAGTACTTC. It codes for CAWSVWTSDNEQYF.

J is TRBJ1-5 and V is TRBV18; the D gene is possibly TRBD1 (6 bases). Germline CDR1 is KGHSH and CDR2 is LQKENI. V lost 4 bases and J 2 bases, leaving 9 bases between the germline ends. This CDR3 region has 14 residues. CDR3 residues: CASSLYRGNQPQHF. CDR3 DNA sequence: TGTGCCAGCTCACTTTACAGGGGCAATCAGCCCCAGCATTTT.

This clone was seen more than once but under ten times. The chain carries TRBV5-4 and TRBJ1-4; 7 bases are shared with TRBD1. The germline V gene has CDR1 SGHNT and CDR2 YYREEE (reference sequence). There are 16 residues in the CDR3. V was pared by 4 bases and J by 3 bases, with 9 bases of the junction left unmatched. The CDR3 sequence is CASSLTGKSANEKLFF. In DNA, the CDR3 is TGTGCCAGCAGCCTGACAGGGAAGTCAGCTAATGAAAAACTGTTTTTT.

This clone was found many times. This chain links TRBV29-1 with TRBJ2-3; D gene unclear. V lost 7 bases and J 2 bases, leaving 4 bases between the germline ends. CDR1 and CDR2 (germline): SQVTM, ANQGSEA. The CDR3 runs to 10 residues. CDR3 region: CSAFTDTQYF. CDR3 coding DNA: TGCAGCGCCTTCACAGATACGCAGTATTTT.

This chain uses TRBV2 with TRBJ2-1; D gene unclear. This CDR3 region has 13 residues. Germline V CDR1 and CDR2: SNHLY, FYNNEI. V was trimmed by 2 bases and J by 2 bases, leaving 4 bases between them. The CDR3 nucleotides read TGTGCCAGCAGTGAACTAGCCTACAATGAGCAGTTCTTC. Protein product: CASSELAYNEQFF.

This chain uses TRBV4-2 with TRBJ1-2; possible D gene TRBD1, 5 bases. CDR3 length: 17 amino acids. Trimming left V 1 base short and J 0 bases short, with 15 bases between. Germline V CDR1 and CDR2: LGHNA, YNFKEQ. CDR3 loop: CASSQVLKQVSNYGYTF. The DNA of the CDR3 is TGTGCCAGCAGCCAAGTATTGAAACAGGTGTCTAACTATGGCTACACCTTC.

V is TRBV11-2 and J is TRBJ2-1; TRBD1 matches 9 bases. From germline, CDR1 is SGHAT and CDR2 FQNNGV. CDR3 length: 13 residues. V gave up 3 bases and J gave up 12 bases; unmatched junction bases: 6. CDR3 sequence reads: CASSFETGGVQFF. The CDR3 nucleotides read TGTGCCAGCAGCTTCGAAACAGGGGGCGTGCAGTTCTTC.

The rearrangement joins TRBV28 to TRBJ2-2, with D possibly TRBD1 on 6 matching bases. V lost 6 bases and J lost 6, with 14 bases in between. Germline V CDR1 and CDR2: MDHEN, SYDVKM. This CDR3 contains 14 residues. The CDR3 DNA sequence: TGTGCCAGCAGCACAACAGGGAGCTCCGGGGAGCTGTTTTTT. This sequence encodes CASSTTGSSGELFF.

The table lists this clone with a few counts. The chain is built from TRBV30 and TRBJ2-1, with D hard to call. Trimming shortened V by 0 bases and J by 5 bases, and 14 bases separated the two germline ends. Germline loops: CDR1 GTSNPN, CDR2 SVGIG (reference sequence). The CDR3 is 15 amino acids. The CDR3 reads CAWSVRSLVDNEQFF. The CDR3 bases are TGTGCCTGGAGTGTACGGAGTCTCGTAGACAATGAGCAGTTCTTC.

This clone was counted between two and nine times. This chain joins TRBV25-1 and TRBJ1-2; no clear D gene. CDR3 length equals 12 residues. V was clipped by 0 bases and J by 8 bases, with 7 bases between them. In germline, CDR1 is MGHDK, CDR2 SYGVNS. CDR3 residues: CASSEYQKGYTF. CDR3 bases: TGTGCCAGCAGTGAATACCAGAAAGGCTACACCTTC.

This clone was counted a few times. The gene calls are TRBV28 and TRBJ1-5; D unresolved. V was cut by 8 bases and J by 2 bases, with 7 bases left in between. This CDR3 comprises 12 residues. CDR1 MDHEN and CDR2 SYDVKM come from the germline V gene. CDR3 bases: TGTGCCAGCCAGAAACGCAATCAGCCCCAGCATTTT. It codes for CASQKRNQPQHF.

The sample holds a few counts of this clone. The rearrangement joins TRBV5-1 to TRBJ2-5, with TRBD1 matching 7 bases. Germline V CDR1 and CDR2: SGHRS, YFSETQ. V lost 0 bases, J lost 2 bases, and 4 bases stayed unmatched. The CDR3 sequence is 15 residues long. CDR3 in DNA: TGCGCCAGCAGCTTGGCGGACAGGCGGCAAGAGACCCAGTACTTC. This codes for CASSLADRRQETQYF.

The chain combines TRBV4-2 with TRBJ2-4; tentative D call: TRBD1 (6 bases). Germline loops: CDR1 LGHNA, CDR2 YNFKEQ. The V end lost 4 bases, the J end lost 2 bases, and 12 bases lay between the germline ends. This CDR3 has 15 residues. The CDR3 sequence: CASSPNRDPKNIQYF. The CDR3 DNA reads TGTGCCAGCAGCCCAAACAGGGATCCCAAAAACATTCAGTACTTC.

The rearrangement joins TRBV9 to TRBJ2-5; 9 bases line up with TRBD1. The CDR3 is made up of 20 amino acids. Unmatched junction bases numbered 16, after V lost 0 bases and J lost 1 base. Germline CDR1 SGDLS, CDR2 YYNGEE. CDR3 in amino acids: CASSVAGGTGRGEGQETQYF. CDR3 sequence (DNA): TGTGCCAGCAGCGTAGCAGGGGGGACAGGGAGGGGTGAGGGCCAAGAGACCCAGTACTTC.

CDR3 DNA: TGTGCCAGCAGCTGGGCTTCCCCCTACGAGCAGTACTTC. This encodes CASSWASPYEQYF. The chain links TRBV5-4 to TRBJ2-7; D is unresolved. V lost 3 bases to trimming and J lost 2 bases, with 9 bases between them. Looked up from germline, CDR1 is SGHNT and CDR2 is YYREEE (reference sequence). The CDR3 spans 13 residues.

In this sample, this clone turned up a few times. The V gene is TRBV18, the J gene TRBJ2-7; 9 bases match TRBD1. There are 16 residues in the CDR3. Germline V lookup: CDR1 KGHSH, CDR2 LQKENI. J gave up 5 bases and V 4 bases, and 12 bases lay outside the gene matches. The CDR3 here is CASSLFRDRAFDEQYF. In DNA, the CDR3 is TGTGCCAGCTCACTCTTCAGGGACAGGGCCTTCGACGAGCAGTACTTC. Full variable domain (remainder filled in from reference TRBV18 and TRBJ2-7): NAGVMQNPRHLVRRRGQEARLRCSPMKGHSHVYWYRQLPEEGLKFMVYLQKENIIDESGMPKERFSAEFPKEGPSILRIQQVVRGDSAAYFCASSLFRDRAFDEQYFGPGTRLTVT.

This sequence joins TRBV19 and TRBJ2-1; 8 bases line up with TRBD2. This CDR3 has 13 residues. In germline, CDR1 is LNHDA, CDR2 SQIVND (reference sequence). Trimming removed 5 bases from V and 8 bases from J; junction bases left unmatched: 5. Here the CDR3 reads CASSAGLVDEQFF. The CDR3 bases are TGTGCCAGTAGTGCGGGACTAGTCGATGAGCAGTTCTTC.

This clone has just a few counts. The chain links TRBV30 to TRBJ1-1; possible D gene TRBD1, 5 bases. Germline loops: CDR1 GTSNPN, CDR2 SVGIG (reference sequence). V was cut by 4 bases and J by 4 bases, with 16 bases left in between. The CDR3 covers 14 residues. CDR3 in amino acids: CAWIPLTGGTEAFF. DNA of the CDR3: TGTGCCTGGATCCCCCTAACCGGGGGCACTGAAGCTTTCTTT. The whole variable domain, filled in from reference TRBV30 and TRBJ1-1, reads SQTIHQWPATLVQPVGSPLSLECTVEGTSNPNLYWYRQAAGRGLQLLFYSVGIGQISSEVPQNLSASRPQDRQFILSSKKLLLSDSGFYLCAWIPLTGGTEAFFGQGTRLTVV.

The J gene is TRBJ1-2, the V gene TRBV30, with D maybe TRBD1 (5 bases). Germline CDR1 and CDR2: GTSNPN and SVGIG (reference sequence). This CDR3 region has 13 residues. The ends were cut back, 4 bases at V and 4 bases at J, with 13 bases in the middle. The CDR3 region has the DNA TGTGCCTGGACCCCGGGGGTCCCCTATGGCTACACCTTC. As protein: CAWTPGVPYGYTF.

The chain recombines TRBV15 with TRBJ2-3; a possible D gene is TRBD1 (6 bases). Trimming stripped 0 bases from V and 1 base from J, with 14 bases between. CDR1 is LNHNV, CDR2 YYDKDF, per germline (reference sequence). This CDR3 contains 17 residues. Here the CDR3 reads CATSRDLTGRGTDTQYF. The CDR3 DNA reads as TGTGCCACCAGCAGAGATTTGACAGGACGGGGCACAGATACGCAGTATTTT.

This clone was counted only a few times. J is TRBJ2-5 and V is TRBV5-1; 11 positions agree with TRBD1. This CDR3 contains 15 residues. V was pared by 3 bases and J by 4 bases, with 5 bases of the junction left unmatched. In germline, CDR1 is SGHRS, CDR2 YFSETQ. The CDR3, as DNA: TGCGCCAGCAGCTATTCCGGGACAGGGGGAGAGACCCAGTACTTC. Translated: CASSYSGTGGETQYF.